This record concerns one T cell receptor (beta chain) sequence. This specimen includes other DNA sequences encoding the same CDR3. The record originates from a study of Ad26.COV2.S vaccination and SARS-CoV-2 variants. CDR1 LNHDA and CDR2 SQIVND come from the germline V gene (reference sequence). The CDR3 runs to 14 residues. V trimming: 4 bases; J trimming: 0 bases; junction bases outside the gene matches: 2. The data were produced by immunoSEQ multiplex PCR, yet TCRdb's version contains in-frame clones alone and is incomplete. The sample lists some 340,000 clones, 86% occurring once. Indicated treatment: 15 to 20 received Ad26.COV2.S at low or high dose, single or two shots; about 5 received placebo; per-sample allocation not given. Sampling happened 63 days after the first vaccine or placebo injection.

V gene TRBV19 combines with J gene TRBJ1-1; the match to TRBD1 covers 7 bases. The source is a person aged 18-65 years who received the Ad26.COV2.S COVID-19 vaccine or a placebo. The material was peripheral blood, obtained in a trial of Ad26.COV2.S vaccine versus placebo. CDR3 sequence reads: CASSRQGLNTEAFF. Here the CDR3 DNA reads TGTGCCAGTAGTAGACAGGGACTGAACACTGAAGCTTTCTTT.